The 4 T cell receptor beta chains reported below all come from one sample, sequenced in a study of response to subunit inactivated influenza vaccine. TCRdb redid the calling of the RT-PCR reads with MiXCR, one entry per CDR3 protein. There are fewer than 650,000 distinct CDR3 sequences in the sample; around 13% occur only once, and around 14% lies in the top ten. Material: PBMCs from blood, obtained 45 days after vaccination. The receptors were sampled from a man aged 45-65 years who received an inactivated influenza vaccine.

This clonotype was recorded at least ten times. The chain couples TRBV20-1 to TRBJ2-7; 11 bases agree with TRBD2. V was pared by 6 bases and J by 4 bases, with 8 bases of the junction left unmatched. CDR3 size: 14 residues. Germline V CDR1 and CDR2: DFQATT, SNEGSKA (reference sequence). The CDR3 sequence is CSAWGGTSGYEQYF. In DNA form, the CDR3 reads TGCAGTGCCTGGGGCGGGACTAGCGGTTACGAGCAGTACTTC.

The CDR3 sequence: CATSRGSGGAGETQYF. CDR3 coding DNA: TGTGCCACCAGCAGAGGAAGCGGGGGGGCCGGGGAGACCCAGTACTTC. The J gene is TRBJ2-5, the V gene TRBV15; TRBD2 aligns across 10 bases. The V segment lost 1 base and the J segment 5 bases; nucleotides outside the gene matches: 7. The germline CDR1 and CDR2 sequences are LNHNV and YYDKDF (reference sequence). The CDR3 is made up of 16 amino acids.

This clonotype appeared many times. The chain is built from TRBV6-2 or TRBV6-3 and TRBJ1-5; TRBD1 matches 7 bases. Germline CDR1 is MNHEY and CDR2 is SVGEGT. Trimming removed 6 bases from V and 7 bases from J; junction bases left unmatched: 9. The length of the CDR3 is 14 residues. The CDR3 DNA is TGTGCCAGCAGGCAGACAGGGAATGGACAGCCCCAGCATTTT. Amino acids: CASRQTGNGQPQHF.

This clonotype was seen a handful of times. The chain carries TRBV29-1 and TRBJ1-2; TRBD1 matches 9 bases. The V segment lost 5 bases and the J segment 7 bases; nucleotides outside the gene matches: 5. The CDR3 loop spans 12 amino acids. The V gene's germline CDR1 is SQVTM and CDR2 ANQGSEA. For the CDR3, the DNA is TGCAGCGTTCCGGACAGGGGAGGTGGCTACACCTTC. It codes for CSVPDRGGGYTF. The variable domain in full, completed from reference TRBV29-1 and TRBJ1-2, reads SAVISQKPSRDICQRGTSLTIQCQVDSQVTMMFWYRQQPGQSLTLIATANQGSEATYESGFVIDKFPISRPNLTFSTLTVSNMSPEDSSIYLCSVPDRGGGYTFGSGTRLTVV.